The 2 T cell receptor beta chains in this list originate from one sample, sequenced in a study of shared clonotypes between healthy human individuals. Data came from immunoSEQ multiplex PCR; TCRdb stores just in-frame clones and leaves some out. The data contain more than 2,000,000 clones, roughly nine tenths of them singletons. Sequencing input: naive CD4+ T cells sorted from blood. As to subset: CD45RA+ positively selected. Every receptor here comes from a man between 18 and 35 years old in good health.

Comment on this clone: Other nucleotide sequences from this sample produce the same CDR3. The chain uses TRBV2 and TRBJ2-3; D remains ambiguous. Germline lookup yields CDR1 SNHLY and CDR2 FYNNEI. This CDR3 contains 13 residues. Trimming took 6 bases from V and 6 from J, leaving 13 bases between them. The DNA of the CDR3 is TGTGCCAGCAGGGCGCACCCTGCGGATACGCAGTATTTT. As protein: CASRAHPADTQYF.

This rearrangement joins TRBV5-1 to TRBJ2-5; possible D gene TRBD2, 6 bases. Trimming shortened V by 4 bases and J by 5 bases, and 18 bases separated the two germline ends. This CDR3 contains 15 residues. Germline V CDR1 and CDR2: SGHRS, YFSETQ. In DNA, the CDR3 is TGCGCCAGCAGCCACGGGGGAGGATTCGGGGAGACCCAGTACTTC. Protein: CASSHGGGFGETQYF.